Listed here are 27 T cell receptor beta chains from one sample, sequenced in a study of T cells in Graves' hyperthyroidism and ophthalmopathy. Amplification of TCR beta CDR3 regions was performed using RNA transcripts as template. The HTBI primer set drove a first-round RT-PCR of the TCR CDR3. MiXCR, run by TCRdb on the multiplex PCR reads, gives a single entry per CDR3 protein. This sample yields hundreds of thousands of distinct CDR3 sequences, of which over 11% are seen a single time; 25% to 30% belongs to the top ten. The sample taken for sequencing was blood. All receptors derive from a man aged 50 to 60 with Graves' ophthalmopathy.

This clonotype showed up just a few times. This chain connects TRBV20-1 to TRBJ1-6; possibly TRBD1 for D (6 bases). The CDR3 sequence is 13 residues long. Germline lookup yields CDR1 DFQATT and CDR2 SNEGSKA (reference sequence). Trimming removed 4 bases from V and 12 bases from J, with 16 bases in between. The chain's CDR3 is CSAMGGQGRPLHF. The CDR3 DNA reads as TGCAGTGCTATGGGAGGTCAGGGGAGACCCCTCCACTTT.

This clonotype was seen more than once but under ten times. The chain employs TRBV20-1 and TRBJ1-2; D ambiguous. CDR1 and CDR2 (germline): DFQATT, SNEGSKA (reference sequence). This CDR3 has 12 amino acids. Trimming took off 1 base at V and 5 bases at J, with 8 bases between the two ends. The CDR3 reads CSARVRAYGYTF. The CDR3 DNA reads TGCAGTGCTAGAGTTCGGGCTTATGGCTACACCTTC.

This clonotype was observed a few times. The chain couples TRBV6-5 to TRBJ1-2; D may be TRBD1 (5 bases). The V and J ends lost 2 bases and 6 bases respectively, with 13 bases between them. CDR1 is MNHEY and CDR2 is SVGAGI in the germline V gene. The CDR3 is 14 amino acids. The CDR3 nucleotides are TGTGCCAGCAGTTACGCGCAGGGTGCAAATGGCTACACCTTC. Translated: CASSYAQGANGYTF.

The chain employs TRBV7-2 and TRBJ1-4, with D unresolved. Per germline, CDR1 SGHTA and CDR2 FQGNSA. The CDR3 spans 14 residues. V lost 5 bases, J lost 8 bases, and 15 bases lay in between. The CDR3 DNA sequence: TGTGCCAGCAGCCCGCCGGGGAGGGTGGAAAAACTGTTTTTT. This codes for CASSPPGRVEKLFF.

There are many counts of this clonotype. The V gene is TRBV6-1, the J gene TRBJ2-5; D possibly corresponds to TRBD2 (5 bases). CDR3 length equals 12 residues. The ends were cut back, 8 bases at V and 5 bases at J, with 12 bases in the middle. Germline V gene data show CDR1 as MNHNS and CDR2 as SASEGT. The CDR3 DNA follows: TGTGCCAGCGGTAGGGAGATTGAGACCCAGTACTTC. This gives the protein CASGREIETQYF.

This clonotype was counted ten times or more. The chain combines TRBV20-1 with TRBJ2-1; the D is unclear. The CDR3 has 13 amino acids. Trimming pared 7 bases from V and 7 bases from J, leaving 17 bases between. Germline V CDR1 and CDR2: DFQATT, SNEGSKA (reference sequence). CDR3 residues: CSERARQYNEQFF. The CDR3 DNA is TGCAGTGAACGGGCCCGCCAATATAATGAGCAGTTCTTC.

This clonotype was picked up many times. The chain employs TRBV29-1 and TRBJ1-4; 11 nucleotides line up with TRBD1. There are 14 residues in the CDR3. V lost 6 bases and J lost 7; bases outside the gene matches: 7. In germline, CDR1 is SQVTM, CDR2 ANQGSEA. CDR3 amino acids: CSVSAGTGGEKLFF. CDR3 bases: TGCAGCGTATCCGCCGGGACAGGGGGTGAAAAACTGTTTTTT.

Many counts were recorded for this clonotype. The V call is TRBV7-9, the J call TRBJ2-7; no firm D call. Trimming left V 3 bases short and J 2 bases short, with 8 bases between. Per germline, CDR1 SEHNR and CDR2 FQNEAQ (reference sequence). This CDR3 is 13 amino acids long. The CDR3 reads CASSLVNTYEQYF. The CDR3 bases are TGTGCCAGCAGCTTGGTAAACACCTACGAGCAGTACTTC.

This clonotype came up many times. The J gene is TRBJ2-1, the V gene TRBV20-1; D ambiguous. Germline V gene lookup returns CDR1 DFQATT and CDR2 SNEGSKA (reference sequence). This CDR3 is built from 13 residues. V dropped 6 bases and J dropped 0 bases, with 9 bases sitting between them. In DNA form, the CDR3 reads TGCAGTGCGGTCGATAACTCCTACAATGAGCAGTTCTTC. The encoded protein is CSAVDNSYNEQFF.

This clonotype was picked up many times. The rearrangement uses TRBV5-1 and TRBJ2-7; a weak D match, TRBD1 (6 bases). The CDR3 covers 13 residues. CDR1 is SGHRS, CDR2 YFSETQ, per germline. The CDR3 DNA reads TGCGGATCTAGTCAGGGGCCTTCCTACGAGCAGTACTTC. This codes for CGSSQGPSYEQYF.

The rearrangement uses TRBV9 and TRBJ2-1; TRBD2 agrees at 8 bases. The CDR3 has 14 residues. Germline CDR1 and CDR2: SGDLS and YYNGEE. V was pared by 3 bases and J by 7 bases, with 6 bases of the junction left unmatched. CDR3 sequence (DNA): TGTGCCAGCAGCGGACCGGGACTAGTTAATGAGCAGTTCTTC. It is translated as CASSGPGLVNEQFF. Looking up the rest from reference TRBV9 and TRBJ2-1 gives the full variable domain: DSGVTQTPKHLITATGQRVTLRCSPRSGDLSVYWYQQSLDQGLQFLIQYYNGEERAKGNILERFSAQQFPDLHSELNLSSLELGDSALYFCASSGPGLVNEQFFGPGTRLTVL.

The chain employs TRBV6-2 or TRBV6-3 and TRBJ2-5; possible D gene TRBD2, 6 bases. The V gene's germline CDR1 is MNHEY and CDR2 SVGEGT. V was clipped by 0 bases and J by 4 bases, with 15 bases between them. The CDR3 has 16 residues. The CDR3 DNA sequence: TGTGCCAGCAGTTACTCGAGTGTCGCGGGAAGAGAGACCCAGTACTTC. Its protein product is CASSYSSVAGRETQYF.

This clonotype was seen only a few times. V is TRBV12-3 or TRBV12-4 and J is TRBJ2-3, with a tentative D call TRBD1 (5 bases). The CDR3 has 13 amino acids. Trimming removed 3 bases from V and 4 bases from J, with 8 bases in between. The CDR3 DNA sequence: TGTGCCAGCAGTTTCAGGGTTTCAGATACGCAGTATTTT. This codes for CASSFRVSDTQYF.

This clonotype has at least ten counts. The chain is built from TRBV7-3 and TRBJ2-2, with D maybe TRBD2 (5 bases). The ends were cut back, 1 base at V and 5 bases at J, with 11 bases in the middle. Germline-derived CDR1 and CDR2 are SGHTA and FQGTGA. The CDR3 runs to 15 residues. CDR3 in DNA: TGTGCCAGCAGCTTAAACAGTCCGGGAACCGGGGAGCTGTTTTTT. This gives the protein CASSLNSPGTGELFF. The full variable domain, completed using reference TRBV7-3 and TRBJ2-2, is GAGVSQTPSNKVTEKGKYVELRCDPISGHTALYWYRQSLGQGPEFLIYFQGTGAADDSGLPNDRFFAVRPEGSVSTLKIQRTERGDSAVYLCASSLNSPGTGELFFGEGSRLTVL.

A word on this clonotype: This may stem from a read error, because a much larger clone lies one nucleotide away. The CDR3 nucleotides are TGTGCCAGCAGTCCGGGACTAGCGGGCTACAAGCAGTACTTC. Its protein is CASSPGLAGYKQYF. The chain recombines TRBV12-3 or TRBV12-4 with TRBJ2-7; TRBD2 matches at 12 bases. The CDR3 sequence is 14 residues long.

This clonotype was counted many times. The chain couples TRBV6-1 to TRBJ2-3; 10 positions agree with TRBD2. The V and J ends lost 1 base and 7 bases, in that order; junction bases with no gene match: 14. In germline, CDR1 is MNHNS, CDR2 SASEGT. The CDR3 runs 18 residues. CDR3 amino acids: CASSEETGSLAGEYTQYF. The CDR3 DNA is TGTGCCAGCAGTGAAGAGACGGGGTCGCTAGCGGGAGAGTATACGCAGTATTTT.

This clonotype showed up many times. The chain uses TRBV3-1 and TRBJ1-1; TRBD1 is a possible D gene (5 bases). V lost 1 base and J 4 bases, leaving 19 bases between the germline ends. Germline-derived CDR1 and CDR2 are LGHDT and YNNKEL (reference sequence). This CDR3 region has 17 residues. The CDR3 loop is CASSQVWSPKGITEAFF. The CDR3 DNA reads as TGTGCCAGCAGCCAAGTCTGGTCCCCGAAGGGGATCACTGAAGCTTTCTTT.

This clonotype was observed at least ten times. The chain recombines TRBV20-1 with TRBJ1-3; D not resolved. This CDR3 has 14 amino acids. Trimming pared 0 bases from V and 4 bases from J, leaving 10 bases between. The germline V gene has CDR1 DFQATT and CDR2 SNEGSKA (reference sequence). The CDR3 region has the DNA TGCAGTGCTAGAGACCCTGTTTTGGGAAACACCATATATTTT. This gives the protein CSARDPVLGNTIYF.

This clonotype was seen at least ten times. CDR3 region: CASSSLERQGGYEQYF. Here the CDR3 DNA reads TGTGCCAGCAGCTCCCTAGAACGGCAGGGAGGGTACGAGCAGTACTTC. The chain joins TRBV5-6 to TRBJ2-7; 7 nucleotides match TRBD2. The CDR3 contains 16 residues. V was clipped by 3 bases and J by 4 bases; unmatched bases: 13. Germline CDR1 reads SGHDT; CDR2 reads YYEEEE.

This clonotype was detected many times. The J gene is TRBJ2-7, the V gene TRBV12-3 or TRBV12-4; D is undetermined. Trimming took off 3 bases at V and 2 bases at J, with 8 bases between the two ends. The CDR3 has 13 residues. The CDR3 coding sequence is TGTGCCAGCAGTTTTGCGGATCCCTACGAGCAGTACTTC. Its translation is CASSFADPYEQYF.

This clonotype showed up many times. The gene calls are TRBV13 and TRBJ2-5; TRBD2 aligns across 7 bases. The J segment lost 2 bases and the V segment lost 5 bases, leaving 8 bases of the junction unmatched. Germline CDR1 and CDR2: PRHDT and FYEKMQ (reference sequence). This CDR3 is built from 15 residues. In nucleotides, the CDR3 is TGTGCCAGCAGCCAAAAAGCGGGACGACAAGAGACCCAGTACTTC. It translates to CASSQKAGRQETQYF.

The V gene is TRBV28, the J gene TRBJ1-6, with D unclear. This CDR3 spans 13 amino acids. The V end lost 2 bases, the J end lost 7 bases, and 6 bases lay between the germline ends. The germline V gene encodes CDR1 MDHEN and CDR2 SYDVKM. The CDR3 protein is CASSLVFNSPLHF. CDR3 nucleotides: TGTGCCAGCAGTTTAGTCTTCAATTCACCCCTCCACTTT.

In this sample, this clonotype turned up a few times. This sequence joins TRBV9 and TRBJ1-1; TRBD1 matches at 12 bases. CDR1 and CDR2 (germline): SGDLS, YYNGEE. Germline trimming cut 8 bases from V and 2 bases from J; bases unmatched to any gene: 16. CDR3 length: 18 amino acids. This CDR3 reads CARGTAPGTGGPNTEAFF. The CDR3 region has the DNA TGTGCCAGGGGCACAGCCCCCGGGACAGGGGGCCCAAACACTGAAGCTTTCTTT.

The genes are TRBV7-6 and TRBJ2-1; 14 nucleotides align to TRBD2. J was trimmed by 7 bases and V by 1 base; bases with no gene match: 3. Germline CDR1 SGHVS, CDR2 FNYEAQ. This CDR3 is 16 amino acids long. The CDR3 nucleotides are TGTGCCAGCAGCTTAGAGACTAGCGGGAGGGATAATGAGCAGTTCTTC. Its protein is CASSLETSGRDNEQFF.

This clonotype was recorded many times. The genes are TRBV5-1 and TRBJ2-1; D remains unclear. V lost 0 bases, J lost 0 bases, and 10 bases lay in between. This CDR3 region has 16 residues. Germline CDR1 SGHRS, CDR2 YFSETQ. CDR3 in amino acids: CASSLVAASSYNEQFF. CDR3 bases: TGCGCCAGCAGCTTGGTCGCAGCGAGCTCCTACAATGAGCAGTTCTTC. The full variable domain, its missing parts supplied by reference TRBV5-1 and TRBJ2-1, is KAGVTQTPRYLIKTRGQQVTLSCSPISGHRSVSWYQQTPGQGLQFLFEYFSETQRNKGNFPGRFSGRQFSNSRSEMNVSTLELGDSALYLCASSLVAASSYNEQFFGPGTRLTVL.

This clonotype was observed at least ten times. The V gene is TRBV20-1, the J gene TRBJ2-1; no definite D call. Trimming removed 6 bases at V and 3 bases at J, with 15 bases between. The length of the CDR3 is 14 residues. Germline CDR1 and CDR2: DFQATT and SNEGSKA (reference sequence). The chain's CDR3 is CSAASHNSYNEQFF. As DNA, the CDR3 is TGCAGTGCCGCTTCGCACAACAGCTACAATGAGCAGTTCTTC.

The DNA for the CDR3 is TGCAGTGCTAGAAAAAATGTCGTGGGGGAGCAGTACTTC. Translation: CSARKNVVGEQYF. The chain joins TRBV20-1 to TRBJ2-7; D gene unclear. The CDR3 has 13 residues. The germline CDR1 and CDR2 sequences are DFQATT and SNEGSKA (reference sequence). V was shortened by 2 bases and J by 7 bases, with 15 bases between the two germline ends.